This T cell receptor beta chain was obtained from a study of T cell changes during pregnancy in multiple sclerosis (dated by TCRdb to between 2017 and 2020). With respect to the entire study: The study examined how the T cell repertoire changed over the course of pregnancy in women with multiple sclerosis.

V is cut back by 6 bases and J by 2 bases, with 0 bases in the junction unmatched. The germline V gene (reference sequence) provides CDR1 LNHNV and CDR2 YYDKDF. Spanning cysteine to phenylalanine, the CDR3 consists of 13 amino acids. Only the CDR3 portion is preserved as DNA: 39 bases, with reading frame beginning at the first base. The library was generated by the immunoSEQ multiplex PCR assay. Sourced from immuneACCESS, this table was stored by TCRdb with only in-frame sequences that have V and J called. A share of the clones is absent; for the studies checked, an unresolved V gene accounts for under half, and the remainder has no known explanation. A total of 55,000 to 75,000 clones appear in this sample, around 90% of them only once. Over 1.3% of the sample is taken by the ten largest. For this clone: The antigen it recognizes is unknown. Within one base of it there is no much larger clone, and no base qualities were kept.

This clonotype was sampled from a female donor with multiple sclerosis, enrolled in a pregnancy study. The receptor chain draws on TRBV15 and TRBJ2-7; the central 11 bases match TRBD2. The sequencing here drew on peripheral blood, taken after pregnancy. The sequenced DNA: TGTGCCACCAGACTAGCGGGAGCCTACGAGCAGTACTTC. The translation is CATRLAGAYEQYF.